The clone carrying this TCR beta chain was seen at least ten times. Authors of the study amplified TCR beta CDR3 regions from RNA transcripts. The TCR CDR3 was amplified in a first-round RT-PCR using the HTBI primer set. TCRdb independently ran MiXCR on the multiplex PCR reads; one entry per CDR3 protein. The table has approximately 370,000 distinct CDR3 sequences, 14% to 15% seen once. The data derive from a study of T cells in Graves' hyperthyroidism and ophthalmopathy. This CDR3 region has 12 residues. From germline, CDR1 is KGHSH and CDR2 LQKENI. V shed 5 bases, J shed 7 bases, and the junction held 5 bases outside the gene matches.

The gene calls are TRBV18 and TRBJ2-7; 7 bases fit TRBD1. Sequencing was performed on blood. This receptor was identified in a woman between 25 and 40 years old with Graves' hyperthyroidism. CDR3 sequence (DNA): TGTGCCAGCTCAAACCGGGACAGTGAGCAGTACTTC. Translation: CASSNRDSEQYF.